Listed below are T cell receptor beta chains from one sample, sequenced in a study of identical twins. TCRdb re-called the 5' RACE reads through MiXCR, storing one row per CDR3 protein. The sample yields hundreds of thousands of distinct CDR3 sequences, around a sixth seen once. These data are also associated with another study on T cells expressing NK-cell markers.

The source material was PBMCs. The receptors come from a young woman in good health. Both conserved end residues are part of each CDR3. A D gene is named only where the DNA matches it firmly. Clone size is stated in some rows and not others, as once, few, many or a class when expanded.

.	15	TRBJ2-3	TRBV7-2	.	CASSPRWGSADTQYF	TGTGCCAGCAGCCCCCGGTGGGGATCAGCAGATACGCAGTATTTT
.	13	TRBJ2-1	TRBV18	.	CASSPGLYNGEFF	TGTGCCAGCTCACCGGGGCTTTATAATGGGGAGTTCTTC
.	12	TRBJ2-7	TRBV29-1	.	CSVETNSYEQYF	TGCAGCGTTGAGACTAACTCCTACGAGCAGTACTTC
TRBD2	15	TRBJ2-5	TRBV20-1	.	CSAVPGTSGQETQYF	TGCAGTGCAGTACCTGGGACTAGCGGCCAAGAGACCCAGTACTTC
.	13	TRBJ2-1	TRBV18	few	CASSPQGNNEQFF	TGTGCCAGCTCACCCCAGGGTAACAATGAGCAGTTCTTC
.	13	TRBJ1-2	TRBV6-6	.	CASKKLGGYGYTF	TGTGCCAGCAAAAAGCTTGGCGGCTATGGCTACACCTTC
TRBD2	13	TRBJ2-7	TRBV20-1	.	CSATGGLTYEQYF	TGCAGTGCTACGGGAGGGCTCACCTACGAGCAGTACTTC
.	15	TRBJ2-1	TRBV5-1	few	CASSLDLDYNNEQFF	TGCGCCAGCAGCTTGGACCTGGACTACAACAATGAGCAGTTCTTC
.	15	TRBJ2-1	TRBV13	many	CASSFQGRPYNEQFF	TGTGCCAGCAGCTTTCAGGGGAGACCCTACAATGAGCAGTTCTTC
TRBD2	17	TRBJ2-3	TRBV3-1	.	CASSPISGSIGTDTQYF	TGTGCCAGCAGCCCAATCAGCGGGAGTATTGGCACAGATACGCAGTATTTT
.	15	TRBJ1-1	TRBV27	.	CASSLRGGLNTEAFF	TGTGCCAGCAGTTTAAGAGGGGGACTGAACACTGAAGCTTTCTTT
.	17	TRBJ2-3	TRBV7-2	many	CASSLEFSVISTDTQYF	TGTGCCAGCAGCTTAGAGTTTAGCGTGATTAGCACAGATACGCAGTATTTT
.	16	TRBJ1-1	TRBV5-6	few	CASRSRASMGDTEAFF	TGTGCCAGCAGATCCCGGGCCTCAATGGGCGACACTGAAGCTTTCTTT
.	13	TRBJ1-1	TRBV5-1	.	CASSLSSETEAFF	TGCGCCAGCAGCTTGAGTAGTGAGACTGAAGCTTTCTTT
TRBD1	15	TRBJ2-7	TRBV11-2	few	CASSLDRDRGDEQYF	TGTGCCAGCAGCTTAGATCGAGACAGGGGCGACGAGCAGTACTTC
TRBD2	15	TRBJ2-3	TRBV11-3	few	CASSFMGLDTDTQYF	TGTGCCAGCAGCTTCATGGGACTAGACACAGATACGCAGTATTTT
.	14	TRBJ1-1	TRBV12-3/TRBV12-4	few	CASRNGWGNTEAFF	TGTGCCAGCAGGAACGGGTGGGGGAACACTGAAGCTTTCTTT
.	17	TRBJ2-6	TRBV20-1	.	CSARGWAGPQGANVLTF	TGCAGTGCCCGGGGATGGGCAGGCCCTCAAGGGGCCAACGTCCTGACTTTC
.	15	TRBJ2-1	TRBV7-2	few	CASSLARSGYNEQFF	TGTGCCAGCAGCTTAGCGCGAAGTGGCTACAATGAGCAGTTCTTC
.	12	TRBJ2-7	TRBV10-3	few	CAIREDGYEQYF	TGTGCCATCAGAGAAGACGGCTACGAGCAGTACTTC
TRBD1	14	TRBJ2-7	TRBV12-3/TRBV12-4	few	CASNIDGTAYEQYF	TGTGCCAGCAATATCGACGGGACAGCCTACGAGCAGTACTTC
.	12	TRBJ2-1	TRBV6-5	many	CASSYSGREQFF	TGTGCCAGCAGTTACTCAGGCAGAGAGCAGTTCTTC
TRBD2	15	TRBJ2-3	TRBV5-5	.	CASSLNGRESDTQYF	TGTGCCAGCAGCCTCAATGGGAGGGAATCAGATACGCAGTATTTT
.	15	TRBJ2-7	TRBV9	.	CASSVATGGSGEQYF	TGTGCCAGCAGCGTAGCTACGGGGGGCTCTGGCGAGCAGTACTTC
.	15	TRBJ1-1	TRBV12-3/TRBV12-4	.	CASSSKLTVNTEAFF	TGTGCCAGCAGTTCGAAACTGACCGTGAACACTGAAGCTTTCTTT
.	13	TRBJ2-7	TRBV20-1	few	CSASITESYEQYF	TGCAGTGCTAGTATTACAGAATCCTACGAGCAGTACTTC
.	13	TRBJ2-3	TRBV5-1	.	CASSLEITDTQYF	TGCGCCAGCAGCTTGGAAATTACAGATACGCAGTATTTT
TRBD2	15	TRBJ2-1	TRBV11-2	.	CASSTGTTNYNEQFF	TGTGCCAGCAGCACCGGGACTACGAACTACAATGAGCAGTTCTTC
.	12	TRBJ1-1	TRBV12-5	few	CASGQRQSEAFF	TGTGCTAGTGGTCAACGACAGTCTGAAGCTTTCTTT
.	18	TRBJ1-2	TRBV10-3	few	CAISDPDNQRTSYLGYTF	TGTGCCATCAGTGACCCCGACAACCAACGAACAAGTTATCTCGGCTACACCTTC
TRBD1	14	TRBJ2-7	TRBV20-1	.	CSAPRTGGAGEQYF	TGCAGTGCTCCACGGACAGGGGGTGCGGGAGAGCAGTACTTC
.	16	TRBJ1-2	TRBV7-9	.	CASSHRPGPRYYGYTF	TGTGCCAGCAGCCACCGTCCGGGGCCACGGTACTATGGCTACACCTTC
.	19	TRBJ2-6	TRBV7-6	.	CASSLEQGPPRSGANVLTF	TGTGCCAGCAGCTTAGAACAGGGACCCCCCAGGTCTGGGGCCAACGTCCTGACTTTC
.	15	TRBJ2-7	TRBV28	few	CASSPRGDHSVELNF	TGTGCCAGCAGTCCTAGGGGGGACCACTCGGTGGAGTTGAACTTC
.	14	TRBJ2-7	TRBV7-9	few	CASSLDGISYEQYF	TGTGCCAGCAGCTTAGACGGGATCTCCTACGAGCAGTACTTC
.	15	TRBJ2-3	TRBV6-2/TRBV6-3	.	CASSILDVDIDTQYF	TGTGCCAGCAGCATCCTGGACGTCGATATAGATACGCAGTATTTT
TRBD2	15	TRBJ2-5	TRBV11-2	few	CASSLATSGQETQYF	TGTGCCAGCAGCTTAGCGACTAGCGGCCAAGAGACCCAGTACTTC
TRBD2	16	TRBJ2-5	TRBV20-1	few	CSARKPSGGGAETQYF	TGCAGTGCTAGGAAACCTAGCGGGGGTGGGGCAGAGACCCAGTACTTC
.	16	TRBJ2-3	TRBV6-1	.	CASSSLRAWREITQYF	TGTGCCAGCAGTAGCTTAAGGGCCTGGAGGGAAATTACGCAGTATTTT
.	15	TRBJ1-3	TRBV25-1	.	CASSEFGGAGNTIYF	TGTGCCAGCAGTGAATTTGGTGGGGCAGGAAACACCATATATTTT